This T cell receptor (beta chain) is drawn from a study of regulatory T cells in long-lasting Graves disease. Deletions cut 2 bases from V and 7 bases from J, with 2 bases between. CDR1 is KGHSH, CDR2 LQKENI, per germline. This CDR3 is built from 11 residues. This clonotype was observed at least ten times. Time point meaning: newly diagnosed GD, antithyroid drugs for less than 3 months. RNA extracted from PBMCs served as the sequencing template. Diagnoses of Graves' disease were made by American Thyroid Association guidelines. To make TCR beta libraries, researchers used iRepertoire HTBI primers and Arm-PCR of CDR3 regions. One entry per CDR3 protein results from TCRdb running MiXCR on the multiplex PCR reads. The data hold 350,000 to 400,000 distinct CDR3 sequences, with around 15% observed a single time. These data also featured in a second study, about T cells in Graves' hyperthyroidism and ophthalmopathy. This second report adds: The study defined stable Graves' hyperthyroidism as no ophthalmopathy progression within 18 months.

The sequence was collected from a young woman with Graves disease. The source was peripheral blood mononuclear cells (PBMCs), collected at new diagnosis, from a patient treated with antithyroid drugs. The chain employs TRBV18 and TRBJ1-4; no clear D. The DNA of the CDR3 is TGTGCCAGCTCACCAGCTGAAAAACTGTTTTTT. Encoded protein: CASSPAEKLFF.